This TCR beta chain is drawn from a study of cytomegalovirus exposure and HLA in healthy donors. Study-level findings and limits: In an earlier analysis, most TCR beta V segments were productive about 87% or about 30% of the time.

In its sample, this clone was seen a few times. As yet, its antigen is unknown. CDR1 and CDR2 (germline): MNHNY, SVGAGI (reference sequence). V lost 6 bases, J lost 6 bases, and 13 bases stayed unmatched. The CDR3 is 16 residues long. The study ran its PCR with 60 Vbeta and 13 Jbeta primers. The protocol was immunoSEQ multiplex PCR, while the TCRdb copy is restricted to in-frame clones and leaves out a portion. The sample shows roughly 180,000 clones, over 80% of them seen only once. The receptor was isolated from a man aged 35 to 55 in good health and CMV-seronegative. What was sequenced was PBMCs. The chain combines TRBV6-6 with TRBJ2-7; 11 nucleotides agree with TRBD2. CDR3 amino acids: CASSLTGLAGNREQYF. The CDR3 DNA follows: TGTGCCAGCAGCCTTACCGGACTAGCGGGCAACCGCGAGCAGTACTTC.